One sample yielded the 23 T cell receptor beta chains listed below, sequenced in a study of identifying expanded T cells in peripheral blood. TCRdb keeps only in-frame clones here, not all; method: immunoSEQ multiplex PCR. The sample includes 75,000 to 90,000 clones, 70% to 90% of them seen just once. What was sequenced was blood. Receptors were obtained from a person aged 18 to 70 in good health.

This clone was counted only a few times. The rearrangement links TRBV27 to TRBJ1-5; no reliable D call. This CDR3 is 14 amino acids long. V lost 6 bases, J lost 0 bases, and 9 bases lay in between. Germline V gene sequence: CDR1 MNHEY, CDR2 SMNVEV (reference sequence). This CDR3 reads CASSPGNSNQPQHF. In nucleotides, the CDR3 is TGTGCCAGCAGCCCCGGCAATAGCAATCAGCCCCAGCATTTT.

The gene calls are TRBV15 and TRBJ1-2; no reliable D call. The CDR3 covers 13 residues. Germline CDR1 reads LNHNV; CDR2 reads YYDKDF (reference sequence). The V end lost 1 base, the J end lost 8 bases, and 11 bases lay between the germline ends. CDR3 sequence reads: CATSRVLAGGYTF. The CDR3 nucleotides read TGTGCCACCAGCAGAGTCCTAGCAGGAGGCTACACCTTC.

The V and J genes are TRBV5-1 and TRBJ2-7; D might be TRBD1 or TRBD2, each matching 5 bases. With 0 bases removed from V and 5 bases from J, the gap between germline ends came to 15 bases. CDR1 SGHRS and CDR2 YFSETQ come from the germline V gene. This CDR3 contains 15 residues. The CDR3 DNA follows: TGCGCCAGCAGCTTGGATGGCCGTTTGGGGGACGAGCAGTACTTC. Protein sequence: CASSLDGRLGDEQYF.

This chain joins TRBV9 and TRBJ1-3, with 8 bases fitting TRBD1. Germline CDR1 SGDLS, CDR2 YYNGEE. This CDR3 spans 17 amino acids. The ends lost 4 bases at V and 0 bases at J; junction bases unmatched: 9. The chain's CDR3 is CASSPGGRRYSGNTIYF. The CDR3 region has the DNA TGTGCCAGCAGCCCAGGGGGCAGGCGTTACTCTGGAAACACCATATATTTT.

The CDR3 here is CARKLGGGDEKLFF. For the CDR3, the DNA is TGTGCCCGCAAACTAGGGGGAGGGGATGAAAAACTGTTTTTT. This rearrangement joins TRBV6-1 to TRBJ1-4; the D gene is possibly TRBD1 (6 bases). This CDR3 spans 14 amino acids. CDR1 is MNHNS, CDR2 SASEGT, per germline. V gave up 11 bases and J gave up 6 bases, with 19 bases separating them.

This sequence joins TRBV30 and TRBJ1-1; 11 bases are shared with TRBD1. From germline, CDR1 is GTSNPN and CDR2 SVGIG (reference sequence). The trim removed 0 bases at V and 4 bases at J, leaving 10 bases unmatched. The CDR3 sequence is 17 residues long. The CDR3 DNA reads as TGTGCCTGGAGTGTAGGGACAGGGGGATCGAGACGCACTGAAGCTTTCTTT. It is translated as CAWSVGTGGSRRTEAFF.

The chain is built from TRBV7-8 and TRBJ1-4; D might be TRBD1 (5 bases). The V gene lost 1 base and the J gene lost 5 bases, with 14 bases spanning the gap. This CDR3 is 16 amino acids long. Germline loops: CDR1 SGHVS, CDR2 FQNEAQ. In DNA form, the CDR3 reads TGTGCCAGCAGCTTAGTCAGGTCAGCAGGGAATGAAAAACTGTTTTTT. Amino acid sequence: CASSLVRSAGNEKLFF.

The chain recombines TRBV28 with TRBJ2-7; D is undetermined. The CDR3 length is 12 residues. With 3 bases removed from V and 2 bases from J, the gap between germline ends came to 5 bases. Per germline, CDR1 MDHEN and CDR2 SYDVKM. This chain's CDR3 is CASSLLTYEQYF. CDR3 DNA: TGTGCCAGCAGTTTGTTAACCTACGAGCAGTACTTC.

The V gene is TRBV4-2, the J gene TRBJ2-3; 9 nucleotides agree with TRBD2. This CDR3 has 16 residues. The V gene's germline CDR1 is LGHNA and CDR2 YNFKEQ. J gave up 7 bases and V 0 bases, and 8 bases lay outside the gene matches. The DNA of the CDR3 is TGTGCCAGCAGCCAAGAGGCGGGAGGGATGGGCTATACGCAGTATTTT. Encoded protein: CASSQEAGGMGYTQYF.

The rearrangement uses TRBV4-3 and TRBJ2-2; no firm D call. CDR3 length equals 13 residues. V shed 1 base and J shed 6 bases, with 6 bases lying between them. CDR1 LGHNA and CDR2 YSLEER come from the germline V gene. Written as DNA, the CDR3 is TGCGCCAGCAGCCAAGTTCTCTCCGGGGAGCTGTTTTTT. Encoded protein: CASSQVLSGELFF.

This clone was recorded a few times. V and J are TRBV6-1 and TRBJ2-3; D is ambiguous. CDR1 and CDR2 from the germline V gene are MNHNS and SASEGT. Trimming pared 4 bases from V and 0 bases from J, leaving 2 bases between. The CDR3 is 12 amino acids. In nucleotides, the CDR3 is TGTGCCAGCAGTGCCAGCACAGATACGCAGTATTTT. It yields the protein CASSASTDTQYF.

The V call is TRBV7-3, the J call TRBJ2-7; tentative D call: TRBD1 (5 bases). Per germline, CDR1 SGHTA and CDR2 FQGTGA. The V and J ends lost 5 bases and 2 bases respectively, with 13 bases between them. This CDR3 is built from 14 residues. The CDR3 DNA reads as TGTGCCAGCAGCGCAGGACAAATACCCTACGAGCAGTACTTC. The encoded protein is CASSAGQIPYEQYF.

This clone counts as medium-sized. The gene calls are TRBV6-4 and TRBJ2-2; 11 nucleotides agree with TRBD2. CDR3 length: 15 amino acids. With V trimmed by 5 bases and J by 3 bases, 2 bases remained unmatched. In germline, CDR1 is MRHNA, CDR2 SNTAGT. The CDR3 DNA sequence: TGTGCCAGCAGTCTACTAGCGGGAGACACCGGGGAGCTGTTTTTT. It encodes CASSLLAGDTGELFF.

The rearrangement joins TRBV5-1 to TRBJ2-3; D uncertain. Germline V gene lookup returns CDR1 SGHRS and CDR2 YFSETQ. The CDR3 is 14 amino acids. With 1 base removed from V and 0 bases from J, the gap between germline ends came to 6 bases. The CDR3: CASSLPTSTDTQYF. In DNA, the CDR3 is TGCGCCAGCAGCTTGCCCACTAGCACAGATACGCAGTATTTT.

CDR3 nucleotides: TGTGCCAGCAGTTACAGGTCTAACTATGGCTACACCTTC. It yields the protein CASSYRSNYGYTF. This chain uses TRBV7-9 with TRBJ1-2, with a tentative D call TRBD1 (5 bases). The CDR3 covers 13 residues. The V gene's germline CDR1 is SEHNR and CDR2 FQNEAQ (reference sequence). With 6 bases removed from V and 0 bases from J, the gap between germline ends came to 8 bases.

The CDR3 loop is CASRATSGGARGSYNEQFF. The CDR3 DNA follows: TGCGCCAGCAGAGCAACTAGCGGGGGGGCCCGTGGATCCTACAATGAGCAGTTCTTC. The chain joins TRBV5-1 to TRBJ2-1, with 13 bases lining up with TRBD2. Germline V CDR1 and CDR2: SGHRS, YFSETQ. The V gene end was trimmed by 5 bases and the J gene end by 1 base; junction bases not matched to a gene: 12. This CDR3 is 19 amino acids long.

The chain uses TRBV10-3 and TRBJ1-1, with 9 bases that match TRBD1. This CDR3 has 13 residues. Germline values: CDR1 ENHRY, CDR2 SYGVKD. The V gene end was trimmed by 9 bases and the J gene end by 4 bases; junction bases not matched to a gene: 6. The CDR3 bases are TGTGCCATTTCGACAGGGGGTAGCACTGAAGCTTTCTTT. This translates into CAISTGGSTEAFF.

The chain employs TRBV30 and TRBJ2-5, with TRBD2 identical over 9 bases. The CDR3 has 14 amino acids. From germline, CDR1 is GTSNPN and CDR2 SVGIG (reference sequence). V trimming: 2 bases; J trimming: 9 bases; junction bases outside the gene matches: 10. This CDR3 reads CAWSTSGLVWAQYF. The CDR3 DNA is TGTGCCTGGAGTACTAGCGGGCTTGTTTGGGCCCAGTACTTC. The entire variable domain, with the rest obtained from reference TRBV30 and TRBJ2-5, is as follows: SQTIHQWPATLVQPVGSPLSLECTVEGTSNPNLYWYRQAAGRGLQLLFYSVGIGQISSEVPQNLSASRPQDRQFILSSKKLLLSDSGFYLCAWSTSGLVWAQYFGPGTRLLVL.

The chain joins TRBV10-3 to TRBJ2-1; tentative D call: TRBD1 (5 bases). This CDR3 is built from 13 residues. Trimming stripped 1 base from V and 12 bases from J, with 13 bases between. The germline gives CDR1 ENHRY, CDR2 SYGVKD. CDR3 DNA sequence: TGTGCCATCAGTGAGTATGGGATTAGGGGGCAGTTCTTC. This encodes CAISEYGIRGQFF.

The chain combines TRBV6-6 with TRBJ2-7; a possible D gene is TRBD2 (5 bases). Trimming removed 2 bases at V and 1 base at J, with 9 bases between. Germline CDR1 is MNHNY and CDR2 is SVGAGI (reference sequence). This CDR3 spans 14 amino acids. The CDR3 nucleotides are TGTGCCAGCAGTTACGAGGGCATTTCCTACGAGCAGTACTTC. Translation gives CASSYEGISYEQYF.

The CDR3 sequence is CAWNRDLTMDVQKLFF. As DNA, the CDR3 is TGTGCCTGGAACAGGGACCTAACGATGGATGTTCAAAAACTGTTTTTT. The chain uses TRBV30 and TRBJ1-4, with D perhaps TRBD1 (6 bases). V lost 4 bases, J lost 9 bases, and 24 bases lay in between. This CDR3 has 16 amino acids. Germline CDR1 is GTSNPN and CDR2 is SVGIG (reference sequence).

This clone occurred a few times. This chain uses TRBV5-6 with TRBJ1-1; no clear D. Germline CDR1 is SGHDT and CDR2 is YYEEEE. This CDR3 region has 15 residues. Trimming left V 4 bases short and J 0 bases short, with 13 bases between. The CDR3 loop is CASSPWPNMNTEAFF. CDR3 DNA sequence: TGTGCCAGCAGCCCGTGGCCTAATATGAACACTGAAGCTTTCTTT.

This chain connects TRBV30 to TRBJ2-7, with a weak D call TRBD1 (5 bases). Germline assignment: CDR1 GTSNPN and CDR2 SVGIG (reference sequence). Trimming cost V 3 bases and J 4 bases, with 7 bases left between them. This CDR3 spans 11 amino acids. The CDR3, as DNA: TGTGCCTGGAGGACAGCTTACGAGCAGTACTTC. It translates to CAWRTAYEQYF.